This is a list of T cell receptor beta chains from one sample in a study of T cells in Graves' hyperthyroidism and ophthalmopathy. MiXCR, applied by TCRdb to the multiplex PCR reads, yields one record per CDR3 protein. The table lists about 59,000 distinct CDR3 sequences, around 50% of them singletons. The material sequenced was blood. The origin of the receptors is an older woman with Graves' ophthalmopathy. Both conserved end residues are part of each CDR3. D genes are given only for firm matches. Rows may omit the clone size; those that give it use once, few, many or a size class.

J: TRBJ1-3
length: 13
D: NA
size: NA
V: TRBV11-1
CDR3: CAGSLTVGNTIYF
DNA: TGTGCCGGCAGCTTGACAGTCGGAAACACCATATATTTT

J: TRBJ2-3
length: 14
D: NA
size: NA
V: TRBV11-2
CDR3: CASSLEVGSDTQYF
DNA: TGTGCCAGCAGCTTAGAGGTGGGATCGGATACGCAGTATTTT

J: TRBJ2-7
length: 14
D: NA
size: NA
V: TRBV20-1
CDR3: CSARVYQGSYEQYF
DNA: TGCAGTGCTAGAGTCTACCAAGGGAGTTACGAGCAGTACTTC

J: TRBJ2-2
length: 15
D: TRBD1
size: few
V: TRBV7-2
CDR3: CASSLDAGGFGELFF
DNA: TGTGCCAGCAGCTTAGATGCAGGGGGCTTCGGGGAGCTGTTTTTT

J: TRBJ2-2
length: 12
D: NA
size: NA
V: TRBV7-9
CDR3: CASPGGRGELFF
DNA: TGTGCCAGCCCGGGGGGCCGCGGGGAGCTGTTTTTT

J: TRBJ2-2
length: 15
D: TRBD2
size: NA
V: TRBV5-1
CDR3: CASRRSGRTTGELLF
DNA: TGCGCCAGCAGGCGTAGCGGGAGAACCACCGGGGAGCTGCTTTTT

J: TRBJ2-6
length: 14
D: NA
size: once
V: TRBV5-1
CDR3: CASSLVPGADVLTF
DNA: TGCGCCAGCAGCTTGGTACCGGGGGCCGACGTCCTGACTTTC

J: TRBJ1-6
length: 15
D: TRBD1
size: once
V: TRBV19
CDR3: CASSGTGTGDSPLHF
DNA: TGTGCCAGTAGTGGAACCGGGACAGGGGATTCACCCCTCCACTTT

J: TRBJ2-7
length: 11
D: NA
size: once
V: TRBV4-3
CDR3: CASRGAYEQYF
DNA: TGCGCCAGCAGGGGAGCCTACGAGCAGTACTTC

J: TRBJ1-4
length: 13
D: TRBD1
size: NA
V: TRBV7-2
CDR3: CASSPDRGEKLFF
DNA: TGTGCCAGCAGCCCGGACAGGGGCGAAAAACTGTTTTTT

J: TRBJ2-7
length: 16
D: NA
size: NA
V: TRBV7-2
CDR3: CASSLGDSFYTGELYF
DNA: TGTGCCAGCAGCTTAGGGGACTCATTCTACACCGGGGAGCTGTACTTC

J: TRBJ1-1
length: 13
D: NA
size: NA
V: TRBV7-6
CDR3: CASSFGGEAEAFF
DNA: TGTGCCAGCAGCTTCGGGGGCGAGGCTGAAGCTTTCTTT

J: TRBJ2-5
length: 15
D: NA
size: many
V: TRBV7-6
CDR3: CASSFLGTQLETQYF
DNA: TGTGCCAGCAGCTTCCTGGGAACGCAATTGGAGACCCAGTACTTC

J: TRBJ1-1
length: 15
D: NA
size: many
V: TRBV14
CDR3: CASSQALGGLAEAFF
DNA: TGTGCCAGCAGCCAAGCCCTCGGTGGGCTAGCTGAAGCTTTCTTT

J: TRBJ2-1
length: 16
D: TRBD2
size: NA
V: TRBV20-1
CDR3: CSARDPSGRSYDEQSF
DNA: TGCAGTGCTAGAGACCCTAGCGGCCGATCCTACGATGAGCAGTCCTTC

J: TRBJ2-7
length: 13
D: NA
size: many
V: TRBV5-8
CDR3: CASSITGGDEQYF
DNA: TGTGCCAGCAGCATAACAGGGGGGGACGAGCAGTACTTC

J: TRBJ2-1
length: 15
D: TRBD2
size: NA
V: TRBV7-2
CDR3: CASSLVGGGYNEQFF
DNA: TGTGCCAGCAGCTTAGTCGGCGGGGGGTACAATGAGCAGTTCTTC

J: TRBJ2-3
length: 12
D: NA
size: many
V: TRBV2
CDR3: CARGGSTDTQYF
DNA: TGTGCCAGAGGCGGGTCCACAGATACGCAGTATTTT

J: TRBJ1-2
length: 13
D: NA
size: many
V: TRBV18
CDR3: CASSPGDLYGYTF
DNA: TGTGCCAGCTCACCGGGGGACCTCTATGGCTACACCTTC

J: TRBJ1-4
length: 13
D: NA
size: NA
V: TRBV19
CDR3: CASSIQTHEKLFF
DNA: TGTGCCAGTAGTATCCAGACACATGAAAAACTGTTTTTT

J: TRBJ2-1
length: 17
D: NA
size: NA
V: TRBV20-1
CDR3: CSARTKSDRSATNEQFF
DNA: TGCAGTGCTCGCACGAAAAGTGACAGGTCGGCAACTAATGAGCAGTTCTTC

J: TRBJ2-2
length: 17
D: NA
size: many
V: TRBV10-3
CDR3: CAISEEGTETNTGELFF
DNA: TGTGCCATCAGTGAGGAGGGGACCGAAACGAACACCGGGGAGCTGTTTTTT

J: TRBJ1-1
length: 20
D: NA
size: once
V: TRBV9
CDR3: CASSPITDRTFPHMNTEAFF
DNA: TGTGCCAGCAGCCCCATCACGGACAGAACATTTCCCCATATGAACACTGAAGCTTTCTTT

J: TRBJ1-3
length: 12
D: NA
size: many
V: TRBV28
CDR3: CASSLYGNTIYF
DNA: TGTGCCAGCAGTTTATACGGGAACACCATATATTTT

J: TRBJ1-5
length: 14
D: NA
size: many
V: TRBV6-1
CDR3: CASSEVSVSQPQHF
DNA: TGTGCCAGCAGTGAAGTTTCGGTGAGCCAGCCCCAGCATTTT

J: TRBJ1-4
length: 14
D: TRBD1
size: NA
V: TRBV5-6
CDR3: CASSPGTGGEKLFF
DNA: TGTGCCAGCAGCCCCGGGACAGGGGGTGAAAAACTGTTTTTT

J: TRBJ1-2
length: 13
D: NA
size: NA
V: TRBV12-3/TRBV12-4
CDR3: CASSLEGVYGCTF
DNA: TGTGCCAGCAGTTTAGAGGGGGTCTATGGCTGCACCTTC

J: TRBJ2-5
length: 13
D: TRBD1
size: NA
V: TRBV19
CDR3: CASSMRDRGHQYF
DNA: TGTGCCAGTAGTATGCGGGACAGGGGGCACCAGTACTTC

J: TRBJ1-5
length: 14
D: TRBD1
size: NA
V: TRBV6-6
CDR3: CASGDRGRIQPRHF
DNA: TGTGCCAGTGGGGACAGGGGAAGAATTCAGCCCCGGCATTTT

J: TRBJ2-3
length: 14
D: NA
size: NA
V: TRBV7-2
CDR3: CASGLRGGTDTQYF
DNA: TGTGCCAGCGGCTTAAGGGGCGGCACAGATACGCAGTATTTT

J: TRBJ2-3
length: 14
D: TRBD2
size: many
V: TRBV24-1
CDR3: CATSFGGGSDTQYF
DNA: TGTGCCACCAGCTTCGGGGGGGGCTCAGATACGCAGTATTTT

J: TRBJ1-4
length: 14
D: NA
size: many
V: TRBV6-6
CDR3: CASSYSVANEKLFF
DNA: TGTGCCAGCAGTTACTCGGTGGCTAATGAAAAACTGTTTTTT

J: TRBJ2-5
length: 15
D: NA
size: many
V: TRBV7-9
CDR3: CASSLTNNPRGTQYF
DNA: TGTGCCAGCAGCCTTACCAATAATCCAAGAGGGACCCAGTACTTC

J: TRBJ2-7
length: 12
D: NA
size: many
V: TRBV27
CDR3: CASSPTGVKQYF
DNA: TGTGCCAGCAGCCCAACCGGGGTTAAGCAGTACTTC

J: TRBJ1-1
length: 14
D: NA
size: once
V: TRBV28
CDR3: CASRPGGINTEAFF
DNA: TGTGCCAGCAGACCGGGGGGAATAAACACTGAAGCTTTCTTT

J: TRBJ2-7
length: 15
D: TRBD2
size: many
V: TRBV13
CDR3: CASSGRLAGVYEQYF
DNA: TGTGCCAGCAGCGGCCGACTAGCGGGAGTTTACGAGCAGTACTTC

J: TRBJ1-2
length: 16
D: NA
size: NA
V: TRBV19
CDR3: CASSSGGGDGVHGYAF
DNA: TGTGCCAGTAGCAGCGGAGGAGGGGATGGGGTTCATGGCTACGCCTTC

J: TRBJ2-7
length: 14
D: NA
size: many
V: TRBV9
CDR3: CASSVGLSSYEQYF
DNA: TGTGCCAGCAGCGTAGGTCTGAGCTCCTACGAGCAGTACTTC

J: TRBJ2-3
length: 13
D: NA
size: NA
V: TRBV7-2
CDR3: CASSLGPNNEQYF
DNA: TGTGCCAGCAGCTTAGGGCCGAACAATGAGCAGTATTTT

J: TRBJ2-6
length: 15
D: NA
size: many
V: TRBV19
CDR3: CASSPPGLGANVLTF
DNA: TGTGCCAGTAGTCCCCCAGGGCTAGGGGCCAACGTCCTGACTTTC

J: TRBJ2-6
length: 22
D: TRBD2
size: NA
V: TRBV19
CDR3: CASSTNHRGLAVGGSGANVRTF
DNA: TGTGCCAGTAGTACTAACCACCGGGGACTAGCGGTTGGGGGCTCTGGGGCCAACGTCCGGACTTTC

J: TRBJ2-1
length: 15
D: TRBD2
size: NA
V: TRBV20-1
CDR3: CSASLGGLEWHEQFF
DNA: TGCAGTGCTAGTTTAGGGGGACTAGAATGGCATGAGCAGTTCTTC

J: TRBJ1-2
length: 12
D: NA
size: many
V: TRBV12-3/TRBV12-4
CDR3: CASTAFGSGYTF
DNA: TGTGCCAGCACCGCCTTTGGAAGTGGCTACACCTTC

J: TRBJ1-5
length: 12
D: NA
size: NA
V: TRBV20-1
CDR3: CSAGAGRQPQHF
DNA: TGCAGTGCTGGTGCAGGGCGTCAGCCCCAGCATTTT

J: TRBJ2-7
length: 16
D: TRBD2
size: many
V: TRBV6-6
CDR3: CASSYRTSGGRDEQYF
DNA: TGTGCCAGCAGTTACCGGACTAGCGGAGGGCGGGACGAGCAGTACTTC

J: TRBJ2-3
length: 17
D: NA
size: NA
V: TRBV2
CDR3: CASSAQGGTGGTDTQYF
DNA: TGTGCCAGCAGTGCGCAGGGGGGGACTGGAGGCACAGATACGCAGTATTTT